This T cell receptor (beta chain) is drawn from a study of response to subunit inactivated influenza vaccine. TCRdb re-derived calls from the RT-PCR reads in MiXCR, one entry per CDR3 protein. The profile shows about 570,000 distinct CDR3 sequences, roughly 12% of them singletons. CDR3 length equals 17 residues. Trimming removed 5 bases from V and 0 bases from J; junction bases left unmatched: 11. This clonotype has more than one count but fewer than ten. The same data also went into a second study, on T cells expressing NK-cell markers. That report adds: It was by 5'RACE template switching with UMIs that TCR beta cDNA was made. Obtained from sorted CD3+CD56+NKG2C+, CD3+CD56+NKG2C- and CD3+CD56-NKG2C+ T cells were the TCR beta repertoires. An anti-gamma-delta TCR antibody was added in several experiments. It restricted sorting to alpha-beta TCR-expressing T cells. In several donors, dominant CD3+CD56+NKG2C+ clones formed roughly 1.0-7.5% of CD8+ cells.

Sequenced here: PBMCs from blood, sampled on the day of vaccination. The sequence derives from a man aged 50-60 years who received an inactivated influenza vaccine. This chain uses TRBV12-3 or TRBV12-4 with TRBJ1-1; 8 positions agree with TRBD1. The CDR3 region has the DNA TGTGCCAGCAGTGGAGACAGGGGAGGTAAAATGAACACTGAAGCTTTCTTT. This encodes CASSGDRGGKMNTEAFF.